This TCR beta chain originates from a study of CD8 T cells in Susac syndrome. Overall study findings and caveats: The study conceded that relatively few individuals underwent its TCR sequencing and HLA analysis.

Random hexamers primed reverse transcription of about 0.5 to 1 ug RNA. TCRdb reanalysed the immunoSEQ multiplex PCR reads using MiXCR and keeps one entry per CDR3 protein. The sample yields a few hundred thousand distinct CDR3 sequences, 89% seen once. CDR1 is SGHDT and CDR2 is YYEEEE in the germline V gene. There are 11 residues in the CDR3. V was cut by 3 bases and J by 2 bases, with 2 bases left in between. TCR beta sequencing covered blood CD8+ and CD4+ T cells. As concerns this clonotype: Its antigen is unidentified.

The rearrangement uses TRBV5-6 and TRBJ1-2; no clear D. The sample was CD8+ T cells from PBMCs. The receptor comes from a human donor with multiple sclerosis. CDR3: CASSSNYGYTF. The CDR3 nucleotides read TGTGCCAGCAGCTCGAACTATGGCTACACCTTC.